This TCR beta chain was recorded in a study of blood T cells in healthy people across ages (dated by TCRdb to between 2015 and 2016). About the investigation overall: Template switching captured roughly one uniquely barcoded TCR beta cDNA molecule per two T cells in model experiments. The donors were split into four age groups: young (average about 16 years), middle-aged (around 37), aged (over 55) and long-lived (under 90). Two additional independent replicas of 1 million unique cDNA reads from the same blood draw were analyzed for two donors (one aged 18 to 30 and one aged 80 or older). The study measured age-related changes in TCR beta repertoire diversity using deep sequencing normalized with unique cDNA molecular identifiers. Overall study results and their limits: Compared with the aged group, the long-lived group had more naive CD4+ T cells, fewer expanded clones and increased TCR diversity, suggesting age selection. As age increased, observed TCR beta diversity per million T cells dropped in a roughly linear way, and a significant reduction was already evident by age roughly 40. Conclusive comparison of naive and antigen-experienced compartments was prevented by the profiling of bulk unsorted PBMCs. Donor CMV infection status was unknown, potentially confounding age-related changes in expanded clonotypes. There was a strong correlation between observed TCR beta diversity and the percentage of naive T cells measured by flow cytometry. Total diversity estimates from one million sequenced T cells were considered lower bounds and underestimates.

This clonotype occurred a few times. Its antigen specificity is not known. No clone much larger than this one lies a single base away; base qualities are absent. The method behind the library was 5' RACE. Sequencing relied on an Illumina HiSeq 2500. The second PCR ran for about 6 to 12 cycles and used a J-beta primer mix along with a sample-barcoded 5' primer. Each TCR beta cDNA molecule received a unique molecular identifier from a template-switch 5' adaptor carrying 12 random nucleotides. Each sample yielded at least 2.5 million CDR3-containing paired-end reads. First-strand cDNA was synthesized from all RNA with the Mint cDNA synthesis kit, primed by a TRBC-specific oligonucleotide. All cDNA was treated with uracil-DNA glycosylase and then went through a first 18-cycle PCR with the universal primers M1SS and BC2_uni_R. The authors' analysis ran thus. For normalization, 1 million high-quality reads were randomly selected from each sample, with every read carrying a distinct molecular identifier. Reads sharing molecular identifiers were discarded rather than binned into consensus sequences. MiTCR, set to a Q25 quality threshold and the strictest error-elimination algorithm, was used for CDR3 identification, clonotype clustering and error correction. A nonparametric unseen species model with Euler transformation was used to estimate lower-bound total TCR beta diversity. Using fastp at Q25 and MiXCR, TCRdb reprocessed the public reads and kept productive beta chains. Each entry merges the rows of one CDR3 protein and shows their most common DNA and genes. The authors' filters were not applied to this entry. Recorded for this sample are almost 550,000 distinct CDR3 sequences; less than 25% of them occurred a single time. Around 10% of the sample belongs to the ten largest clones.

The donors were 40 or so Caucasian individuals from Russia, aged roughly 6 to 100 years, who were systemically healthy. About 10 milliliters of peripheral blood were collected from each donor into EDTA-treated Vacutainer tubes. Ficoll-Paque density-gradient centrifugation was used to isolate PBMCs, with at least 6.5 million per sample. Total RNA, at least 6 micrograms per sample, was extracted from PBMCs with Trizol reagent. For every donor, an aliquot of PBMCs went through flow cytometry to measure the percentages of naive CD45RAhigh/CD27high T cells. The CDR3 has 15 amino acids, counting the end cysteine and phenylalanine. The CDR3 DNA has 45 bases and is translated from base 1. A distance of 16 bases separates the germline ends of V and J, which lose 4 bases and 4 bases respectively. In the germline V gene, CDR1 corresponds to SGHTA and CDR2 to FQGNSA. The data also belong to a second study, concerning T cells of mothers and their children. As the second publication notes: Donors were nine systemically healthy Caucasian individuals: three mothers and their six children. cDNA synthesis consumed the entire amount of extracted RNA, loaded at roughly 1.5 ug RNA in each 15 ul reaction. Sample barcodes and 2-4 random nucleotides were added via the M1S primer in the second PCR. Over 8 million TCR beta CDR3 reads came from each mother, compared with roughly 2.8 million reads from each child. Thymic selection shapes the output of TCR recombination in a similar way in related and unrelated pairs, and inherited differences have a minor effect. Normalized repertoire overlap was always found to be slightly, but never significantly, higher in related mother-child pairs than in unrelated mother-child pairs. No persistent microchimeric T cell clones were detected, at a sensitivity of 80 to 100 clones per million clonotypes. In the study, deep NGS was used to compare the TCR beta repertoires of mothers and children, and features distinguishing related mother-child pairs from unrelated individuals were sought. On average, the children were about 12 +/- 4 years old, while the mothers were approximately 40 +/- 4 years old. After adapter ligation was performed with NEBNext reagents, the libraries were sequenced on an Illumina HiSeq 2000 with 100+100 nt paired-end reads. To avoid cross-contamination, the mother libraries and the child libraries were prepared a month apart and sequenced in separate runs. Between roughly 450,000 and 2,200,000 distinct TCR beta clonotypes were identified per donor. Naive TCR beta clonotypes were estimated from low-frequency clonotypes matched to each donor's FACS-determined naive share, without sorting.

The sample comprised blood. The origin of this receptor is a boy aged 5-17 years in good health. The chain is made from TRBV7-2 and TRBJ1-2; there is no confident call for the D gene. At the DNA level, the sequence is TGTGCCAGCAGCTCAGTGGGAGCTGGGAGCTATGGCTACACCTTC. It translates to CASSSVGAGSYGYTF.